What follows is one T cell receptor (beta chain) and its context. V gave up 2 bases and J gave up 4 bases; unmatched junction bases: 7. The V gene's germline CDR1 is KGHSH and CDR2 LQKENI. There are 16 residues in the CDR3. The data are from a study of blood T cell repertoires in COVID-19. Study in general: Some COVID-19 samples were acute and others convalescent; all came from the United States, Italy and Spain. T cells, B-cell-depleted T cells, or PBMCs provided the cDNA or gDNA that served as material.

Original data processing: Researchers report that nucleated cell counts were estimated from reference gene primer amplification. Data came from immunoSEQ multiplex PCR; TCRdb stores just in-frame clones and leaves some out. Clone size and V and J calls were adopted from that table, with D and trimming inferred from the DNA. Of over 600,000 clones listed, 90% are singletons. The specimen was peripheral blood. V usage is TRBV18 and J usage is TRBJ2-2; TRBD1 agrees at 7 bases. The sequence was obtained from a woman younger than 30 with acute or convalescent COVID-19. DNA for the CDR3: TGTGCCAGCTCACCAAGACAGGGTCCGGGCACCGGGGAGCTGTTTTTT. Translation: CASSPRQGPGTGELFF.